Listed here are 2 T cell receptor beta chains from one sample, sequenced in a study of CD8+CD57+ T cells in acquired aplastic anemia. Genomic DNA constituted the template upon which TCR beta VDJ and CDR3 profiling was performed. One entry per CDR3 protein, called by TCRdb with MiXCR from the reads. This table has 150,000 to 200,000 distinct CDR3 sequences, around half appearing once. Whoever was chosen for sequencing had shown CD8+CD57+ cell expansion by flow cytometry. Source material: sorted CD4+, CD8+, or CD8+CD57+ T cells (not recorded which) from PBMCs. The receptors here all came from a human donor with aplastic anemia.

J is TRBJ1-5 and V is TRBV29-1; D ambiguous. The CDR3 runs 12 residues. Germline V gives CDR1 SQVTM, CDR2 ANQGSEA. The V end lost 5 bases, the J end lost 5 bases, and 10 bases lay between the germline ends. CDR3 amino acids: CSVPGHHQPQHF. CDR3 nucleotides: TGCAGCGTTCCCGGGCACCATCAGCCCCAGCATTTT.

This clonotype has ten or more counts. This chain uses TRBV28 with TRBJ2-3; D is perhaps TRBD1 (6 bases). The CDR3 extends over 12 amino acids. Trimming took off 6 bases at V and 8 bases at J, with 12 bases between the two ends. Germline V gene lookup returns CDR1 MDHEN and CDR2 SYDVKM. CDR3 coding DNA: TGTGCCAGCAGCGCACAGGGCGGTACGCAGTATTTT. Its protein product is CASSAQGGTQYF. Complete variable domain (other parts from reference TRBV28 and TRBJ2-3): DVKVTQSSRYLVKRTGEKVFLECVQDMDHENMFWYRQDPGLGLRLIYFSYDVKMKEKGDIPEGYSVSREKKERFSLILESASTNQTSMYLCASSAQGGTQYFGPGTRLTVL.